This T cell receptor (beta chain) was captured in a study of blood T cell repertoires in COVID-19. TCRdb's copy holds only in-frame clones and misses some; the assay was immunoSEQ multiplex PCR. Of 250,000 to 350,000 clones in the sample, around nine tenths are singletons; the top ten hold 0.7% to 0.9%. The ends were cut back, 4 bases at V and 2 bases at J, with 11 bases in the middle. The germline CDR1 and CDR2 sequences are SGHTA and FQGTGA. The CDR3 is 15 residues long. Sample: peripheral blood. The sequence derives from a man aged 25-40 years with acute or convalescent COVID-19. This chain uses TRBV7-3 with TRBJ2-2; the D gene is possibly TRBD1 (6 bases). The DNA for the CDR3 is TGTGCCAGCAGCTCCGAAGGGGGTAACACCGGGGAGCTGTTTTTT. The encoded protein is CASSSEGGNTGELFF.